The 23 T cell receptor beta chains below all came from one sample that was sequenced in a study of T cell responses to AZD1222 COVID-19 vaccine. The repertoire was sequenced with immunoSEQ multiplex PCR; TCRdb's copy has only in-frame clones and lacks some. This sample has around 99,000 clones, with about nine tenths found just once. Sequencing used peripheral blood, obtained on day 0 of AZD1222 vaccination. The receptors shown here come from an adult in good health.

This chain joins TRBV6-2 or TRBV6-3 and TRBJ1-2; 7 bases fit TRBD1. With V trimmed by 6 bases and J by 8 bases, 18 bases remained unmatched. CDR1 is MNHEY and CDR2 is SVGEGT in the germline V gene. The CDR3 has 16 amino acids. The chain's CDR3 is CASSPGSETGWSGYTF. The CDR3 nucleotides read TGTGCCAGCAGCCCAGGTAGTGAGACAGGGTGGAGCGGCTACACCTTC.

This clone occurred once. CDR3 sequence reads: CAWSVVGNTGELFF. CDR3 nucleotides: TGTGCCTGGAGTGTAGTGGGGAACACCGGGGAGCTGTTTTTT. V is TRBV30 and J is TRBJ2-2; D is ambiguous. CDR1 and CDR2 (germline): GTSNPN, SVGIG (reference sequence). Trimming stripped 0 bases from V and 1 base from J, with 6 bases between. The CDR3 is 14 residues long.

Comments on this clone: Other DNA sequences of this sample code for an identical CDR3. The V and J genes are TRBV19 and TRBJ2-7; D remains unclear. CDR1 and CDR2 from the germline V gene are LNHDA and SQIVND (reference sequence). The CDR3 has 14 amino acids. Trimming pared 3 bases from V and 4 bases from J, leaving 13 bases between. CDR3 protein: CASSIFGSTYEQYF. The CDR3 DNA reads TGTGCCAGTAGTATTTTCGGAAGCACTTACGAGCAGTACTTC.

This clone was seen a few times. The chain recombines TRBV19 with TRBJ1-5; TRBD1 aligns across 8 bases. The CDR3 has 15 residues. Trimming took 2 bases from V and 6 from J; bases not matched to a gene: 6. Germline V CDR1 and CDR2: LNHDA, SQIVND (reference sequence). CDR3 nucleotide sequence: TGTGCCAGTAGTATATCAACAGGGGGTCCTCAGCCCCAGCATTTT. Translating it yields CASSISTGGPQPQHF.

The CDR3 nucleotides read TGTGCCAGCAGCTCCTCCGGGACAGGGTCCTATAATTCACCCCTCCACTTT. Protein sequence: CASSSSGTGSYNSPLHF. This chain joins TRBV7-9 and TRBJ1-6; 9 bases match TRBD1. The CDR3 runs to 17 residues. V lost 4 bases to trimming and J lost 1 base; unmatched junction nucleotides: 5. The germline CDR1 and CDR2 sequences are SEHNR and FQNEAQ (reference sequence).

The rearrangement uses TRBV5-5 and TRBJ1-2, with D possibly TRBD1 on 5 matching bases. The CDR3 covers 13 residues. In germline, CDR1 is SGHKS, CDR2 YYEKEE (reference sequence). V dropped 2 bases and J dropped 2 bases, with 7 bases sitting between them. The DNA of the CDR3 is TGTGCCAGCAGCTTCGAGGGGAACTATGGCTACACCTTC. Translated, it gives CASSFEGNYGYTF.

This clone was detected once. The gene calls are TRBV2 and TRBJ2-7; TRBD2 aligns across 12 bases. Germline CDR1 reads SNHLY; CDR2 reads FYNNEI. Trimming took 6 bases from V and 6 from J; bases not matched to a gene: 12. This CDR3 has 16 amino acids. CDR3 residues: CASSATRLAGDREQYF. CDR3 sequence (DNA): TGTGCCAGCAGCGCCACTAGACTAGCGGGAGACCGCGAGCAGTACTTC.

This clone was seen a few times. This chain uses TRBV5-4 with TRBJ2-7; D may correspond to TRBD1 or TRBD2 (5 bases each). Trimming stripped 4 bases from V and 2 bases from J, with 13 bases between. Germline CDR1 SGHNT, CDR2 YYREEE (reference sequence). The CDR3 covers 14 residues. The CDR3 protein is CASSVRDGAYEQYF. The CDR3 nucleotides are TGTGCCAGCAGCGTGAGGGACGGAGCCTACGAGCAGTACTTC.

This clone was detected only a few times. This chain uses TRBV7-9 with TRBJ1-2; 9 bases fit TRBD1. The CDR3 loop spans 16 amino acids. The junction had 11 bases not matched to a gene; V was cut back by 2 bases and J by 7 bases. Germline CDR1 and CDR2: SEHNR and FQNEAQ (reference sequence). The CDR3 bases are TGTGCCAGCAGCTTATTTACAGGGGGCGCGCTCCTTGGCTACACCTTC. Translated: CASSLFTGGALLGYTF.

The rearrangement joins TRBV30 to TRBJ2-6, with TRBD2 matching 10 bases. Per the germline V gene, CDR1 is GTSNPN and CDR2 is SVGIG (reference sequence). This CDR3 contains 16 residues. The J segment lost 0 bases and the V segment lost 4 bases, leaving 3 bases of the junction unmatched. This chain's CDR3 is CAWTSGGPSGANVLTF. The DNA of the CDR3 is TGTGCCTGGACTAGCGGGGGACCCTCTGGGGCCAACGTCCTGACTTTC.

This chain uses TRBV28 with TRBJ1-4; TRBD1 matches at 11 bases. The CDR3 runs to 17 residues. Germline V CDR1 and CDR2: MDHEN, SYDVKM. The V and J ends lost 3 bases and 7 bases, in that order; junction bases with no gene match: 10. The CDR3 bases are TGTGCCAGCAGTTTGTTCCCTCCGGGACAGGGGGGTGAAAAACTGTTTTTT. It encodes CASSLFPPGQGGEKLFF.

V and J are TRBV7-9 and TRBJ2-7, with 7 bases aligning to TRBD2. The length of the CDR3 is 17 residues. Germline CDR1 is SEHNR and CDR2 is FQNEAQ (reference sequence). V lost 4 bases, J lost 3 bases, and 15 bases stayed unmatched. The CDR3 reads CASSSRPRELGNYEQYF. CDR3 in DNA: TGTGCCAGCAGCTCTCGTCCGCGGGAGTTGGGTAACTACGAGCAGTACTTC. Full variable domain (remainder filled in from reference TRBV7-9 and TRBJ2-7): DTGVSQNPRHKITKRGQNVTFRCDPISEHNRLYWYRQTLGQGPEFLTYFQNEAQLEKSRLLSDRFSAERPKGSFSTLEIQRTEQGDSAMYLCASSSRPRELGNYEQYFGPGTRLTVT.

The rearrangement links TRBV7-9 to TRBJ1-2; 9 bases map to TRBD1. The CDR3 sequence is 16 residues long. The ends lost 4 bases at V and 8 bases at J; junction bases unmatched: 14. Germline CDR1 and CDR2: SEHNR and FQNEAQ (reference sequence). The CDR3 bases are TGTGCCAGCAGCTCGCCTCACCGACAGGGGGTTGGGGGCTACACCTTC. Protein sequence: CASSSPHRQGVGGYTF.

The J gene is TRBJ1-2, the V gene TRBV16, with unresolved D. The CDR3 length is 13 residues. Germline-derived CDR1 and CDR2 are KGHSY and FQNENV. Trimming removed 4 bases from V and 6 bases from J, with 12 bases in between. CDR3 amino acids: CASSPSVENGYTF. In nucleotides, the CDR3 is TGTGCCAGCAGCCCATCCGTGGAGAATGGCTACACCTTC.

The chain carries TRBV12-3 or TRBV12-4 and TRBJ2-1; D ambiguous. Trimming took 4 bases from V and 10 from J, leaving 8 bases between them. The CDR3 runs 11 residues. CDR3: CASSYPSEQFF. The CDR3 coding sequence is TGTGCCAGCAGTTACCCCTCCGAGCAGTTCTTC.

The chain joins TRBV12-3 or TRBV12-4 to TRBJ2-3; D remains ambiguous. V was pared by 5 bases and J by 3 bases, with 3 bases between. There are 11 residues in the CDR3. The DNA of the CDR3 is TGTGCCAGCAGTGAGACAGATACGCAGTATTTT. This codes for CASSETDTQYF.

This clone was picked up one time. The chain has TRBV20-1 and TRBJ1-1, with a possible D match to TRBD1 (5 bases). Germline lookup yields CDR1 DFQATT and CDR2 SNEGSKA (reference sequence). V was pared by 3 bases and J by 3 bases, with 17 bases between. The CDR3 runs to 15 residues. CDR3 bases: TGCAGTGCTAGTGGAGGGGCCTCGGATCACACTGAAGCTTTCTTT. Its translation is CSASGGASDHTEAFF.

The chain joins TRBV7-9 to TRBJ1-1; D is unresolved. Germline loops: CDR1 SEHNR, CDR2 FQNEAQ (reference sequence). The CDR3 loop spans 14 amino acids. V shed 2 bases and J shed 11 bases, with 18 bases lying between them. This CDR3 is CASSLNGHPSQAFF. CDR3 DNA sequence: TGTGCCAGCAGCTTAAATGGTCACCCTTCCCAGGCTTTCTTT.

This chain joins TRBV5-1 and TRBJ2-2; D ambiguous. Germline-derived CDR1 and CDR2 are SGHRS and YFSETQ. V gave up 0 bases and J gave up 7 bases, with 10 bases separating them. CDR3 length: 14 amino acids. CDR3 DNA sequence: TGCGCCAGCAGCTTGGCGCCGGCAGACGGGGAGCTGTTTTTT. This encodes CASSLAPADGELFF. Complete variable domain (other parts from reference TRBV5-1 and TRBJ2-2): KAGVTQTPRYLIKTRGQQVTLSCSPISGHRSVSWYQQTPGQGLQFLFEYFSETQRNKGNFPGRFSGRQFSNSRSEMNVSTLELGDSALYLCASSLAPADGELFFGEGSRLTVL.

The CDR3: CSVEERGRINEQFF. The CDR3 DNA sequence: TGCAGCGTTGAAGAAAGGGGGCGTATCAATGAGCAGTTCTTC. The chain couples TRBV29-1 to TRBJ2-1; the match to TRBD1 covers 7 bases. The germline V gene encodes CDR1 SQVTM and CDR2 ANQGSEA. This CDR3 is built from 14 residues. The J segment lost 6 bases and the V segment lost 0 bases, leaving 5 bases of the junction unmatched.

This clone was seen more than once but under ten times. This chain links TRBV3-1 (or the pseudogene TRBV3-2) with TRBJ2-1; 10 bases are a match to TRBD2. J lost 2 bases, V lost 1 base, and 2 bases had no gene match. CDR1 and CDR2 from the germline V gene are LGHDT and YNNKEL (reference sequence). CDR3 size: 16 residues. The CDR3: CASSQGAGGPYNEQFF. The CDR3 nucleotides are TGTGCCAGCAGCCAAGGAGCGGGAGGGCCCTACAATGAGCAGTTCTTC.

The chain carries TRBV11-2 and TRBJ2-7; D possibly corresponds to TRBD1 (6 bases). This CDR3 region has 14 residues. CDR1 SGHAT and CDR2 FQNNGV come from the germline V gene. V lost 0 bases and J lost 2, with 8 bases in between. In nucleotides, the CDR3 is TGTGCCAGCAGCTTAGATAAGGGGGCCTACGAGCAGTACTTC. Translated, it gives CASSLDKGAYEQYF. Filled out from reference TRBV11-2 and TRBJ2-7, the complete variable domain reads EAGVAQSPRYKIIEKRQSVAFWCNPISGHATLYWYQQILGQGPKLLIQFQNNGVVDDSQLPKDRFSAERLKGVDSTLKIQPAKLEDSAVYLCASSLDKGAYEQYFGPGTRLTVT.

The rearrangement links TRBV29-1 to TRBJ1-1; D may be TRBD1 (5 bases). V was cut by 3 bases and J by 9 bases, with 20 bases left in between. The CDR3 sequence is 14 residues long. The V gene's germline CDR1 is SQVTM and CDR2 ANQGSEA. The CDR3 loop reads CSVELSSSGKQAFF. The CDR3 DNA is TGCAGCGTTGAGTTGTCATCGTCAGGGAAGCAAGCTTTCTTT.